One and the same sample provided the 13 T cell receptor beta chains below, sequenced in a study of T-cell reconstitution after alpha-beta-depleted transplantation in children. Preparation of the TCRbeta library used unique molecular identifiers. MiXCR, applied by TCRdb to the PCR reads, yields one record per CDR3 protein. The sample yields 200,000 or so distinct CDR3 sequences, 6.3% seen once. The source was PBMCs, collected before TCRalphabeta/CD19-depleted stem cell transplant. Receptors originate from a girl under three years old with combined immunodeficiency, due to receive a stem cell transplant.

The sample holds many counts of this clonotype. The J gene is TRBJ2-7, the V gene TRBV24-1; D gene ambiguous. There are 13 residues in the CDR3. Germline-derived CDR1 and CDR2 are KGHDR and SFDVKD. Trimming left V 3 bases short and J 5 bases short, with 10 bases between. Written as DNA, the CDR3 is TGTGCCACCAGTGATGAGCTAACACACGAGCAGTACTTC. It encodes CATSDELTHEQYF.

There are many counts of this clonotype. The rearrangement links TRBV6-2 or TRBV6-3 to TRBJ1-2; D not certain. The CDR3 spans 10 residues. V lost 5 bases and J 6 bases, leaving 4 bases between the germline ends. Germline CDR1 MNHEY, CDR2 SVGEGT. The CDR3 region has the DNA TGTGCCAGCAGTAGAGATGGCTACACCTTC. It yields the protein CASSRDGYTF.

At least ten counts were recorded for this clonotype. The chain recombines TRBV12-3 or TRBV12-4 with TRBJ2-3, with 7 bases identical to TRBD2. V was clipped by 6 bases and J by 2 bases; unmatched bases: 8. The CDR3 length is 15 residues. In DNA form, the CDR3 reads TGTGCCAGCAGATCAAGCGGGGAGGTCACAGATACGCAGTATTTT. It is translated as CASRSSGEVTDTQYF.

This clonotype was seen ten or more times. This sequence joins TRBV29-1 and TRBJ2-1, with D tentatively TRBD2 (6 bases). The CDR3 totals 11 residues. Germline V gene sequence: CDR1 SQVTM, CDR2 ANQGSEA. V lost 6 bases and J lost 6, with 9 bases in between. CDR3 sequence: CSVPSANEQFF. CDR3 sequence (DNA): TGCAGCGTCCCTAGCGCCAATGAGCAGTTCTTC.

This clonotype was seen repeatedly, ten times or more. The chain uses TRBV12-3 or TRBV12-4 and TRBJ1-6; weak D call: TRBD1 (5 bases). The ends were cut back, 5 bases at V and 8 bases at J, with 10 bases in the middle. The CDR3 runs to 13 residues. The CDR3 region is CASSELQDSPLHF. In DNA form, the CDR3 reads TGTGCCAGCAGTGAACTACAGGATTCACCCCTCCACTTT.

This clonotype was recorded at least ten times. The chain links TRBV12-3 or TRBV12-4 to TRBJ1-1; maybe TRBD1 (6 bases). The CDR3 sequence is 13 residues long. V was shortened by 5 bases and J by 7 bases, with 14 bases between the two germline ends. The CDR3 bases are TGTGCCAGCAGTCCATTTGGACAGCTTGAAGCTTTCTTT. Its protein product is CASSPFGQLEAFF.

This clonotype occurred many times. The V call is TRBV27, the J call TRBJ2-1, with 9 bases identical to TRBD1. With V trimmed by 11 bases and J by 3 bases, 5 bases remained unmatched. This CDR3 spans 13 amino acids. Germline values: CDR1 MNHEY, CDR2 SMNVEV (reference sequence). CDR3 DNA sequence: TGTGCCCGCCGGGACAGGGTCTACAATGAGCAGTTCTTC. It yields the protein CARRDRVYNEQFF.

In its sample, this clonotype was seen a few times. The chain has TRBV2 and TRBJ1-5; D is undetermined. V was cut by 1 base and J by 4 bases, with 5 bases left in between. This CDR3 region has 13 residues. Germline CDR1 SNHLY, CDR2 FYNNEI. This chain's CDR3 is CASSEGPNQPQHF. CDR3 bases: TGTGCCAGCAGTGAAGGGCCTAATCAGCCCCAGCATTTT.

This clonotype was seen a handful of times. In DNA, the CDR3 is TGCGCCAGCAGCTTGCGGCCGGCCGGCGGCCTCGAAGAGACCCAGTACTTC. Protein: CASSLRPAGGLEETQYF. This chain connects TRBV5-1 to TRBJ2-5; D gene uncertain. CDR1 SGHRS and CDR2 YFSETQ come from the germline V gene. CDR3 size: 17 residues. V lost 1 base, J lost 3 bases, and 19 bases lay in between.

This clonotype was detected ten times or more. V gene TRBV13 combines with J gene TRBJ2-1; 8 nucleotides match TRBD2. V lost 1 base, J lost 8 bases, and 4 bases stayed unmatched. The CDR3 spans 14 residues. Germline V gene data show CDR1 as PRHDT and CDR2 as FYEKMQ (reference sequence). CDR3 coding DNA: TGTGCCAGCAGCTTAGCGGGGGGGCCTTATGAGCAGTTCTTC. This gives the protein CASSLAGGPYEQFF. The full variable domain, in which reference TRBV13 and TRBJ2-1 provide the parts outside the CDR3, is AAGVIQSPRHLIKEKRETATLKCYPIPRHDTVYWYQQGPGQDPQFLISFYEKMQSDKGSIPDRFSAQQFSDYHSELNMSSLELGDSALYFCASSLAGGPYEQFFGPGTRLTVL.

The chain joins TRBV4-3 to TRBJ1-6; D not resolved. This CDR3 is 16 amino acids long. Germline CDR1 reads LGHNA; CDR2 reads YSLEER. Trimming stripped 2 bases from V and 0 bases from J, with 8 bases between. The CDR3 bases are TGCGCCAGCAGCCAATTCAGCAGCTCCTATAATTCACCCCTCCACTTT. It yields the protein CASSQFSSSYNSPLHF.

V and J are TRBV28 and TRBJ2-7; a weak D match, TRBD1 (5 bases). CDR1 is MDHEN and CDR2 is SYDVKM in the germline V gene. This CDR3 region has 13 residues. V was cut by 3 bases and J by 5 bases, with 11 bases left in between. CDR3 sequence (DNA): TGTGCCAGCAGTTTCGCAGGGCCCAACGAGCAGTACTTC. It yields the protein CASSFAGPNEQYF.

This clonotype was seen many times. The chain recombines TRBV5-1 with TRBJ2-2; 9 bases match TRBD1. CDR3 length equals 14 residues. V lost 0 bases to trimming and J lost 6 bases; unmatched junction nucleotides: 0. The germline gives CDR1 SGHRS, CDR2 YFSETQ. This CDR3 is CASSLGQGAGELFF. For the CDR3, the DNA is TGCGCCAGCAGCTTGGGACAGGGGGCCGGGGAGCTGTTTTTT.